This record covers a single T cell receptor beta chain. TCRdb re-called the 5' RACE reads; every CDR3 protein appears as one record, without DNA. In total, the table holds fewer than 200,000 distinct CDR3 sequences. This record comes from a study of T cells expressing NK-cell markers. The TCR comes from a woman between 18 and 70 years old in good health. Source material: blood T cells: a sorted CD56 or NKG2C T cell subset, CD4+ or CD8+ T cells, or bulk PBMC T cells (not recorded which).

CDR3 amino acids: CASSTYGGQTEAFF. This chain joins TRBV6-5 and TRBJ1-1; the D call of TRBD1 rests on TCRdb alone, since no DNA is present to check it. The CDR3 runs to 14 residues. From germline, CDR1 is MNHEY and CDR2 SVGAGI.